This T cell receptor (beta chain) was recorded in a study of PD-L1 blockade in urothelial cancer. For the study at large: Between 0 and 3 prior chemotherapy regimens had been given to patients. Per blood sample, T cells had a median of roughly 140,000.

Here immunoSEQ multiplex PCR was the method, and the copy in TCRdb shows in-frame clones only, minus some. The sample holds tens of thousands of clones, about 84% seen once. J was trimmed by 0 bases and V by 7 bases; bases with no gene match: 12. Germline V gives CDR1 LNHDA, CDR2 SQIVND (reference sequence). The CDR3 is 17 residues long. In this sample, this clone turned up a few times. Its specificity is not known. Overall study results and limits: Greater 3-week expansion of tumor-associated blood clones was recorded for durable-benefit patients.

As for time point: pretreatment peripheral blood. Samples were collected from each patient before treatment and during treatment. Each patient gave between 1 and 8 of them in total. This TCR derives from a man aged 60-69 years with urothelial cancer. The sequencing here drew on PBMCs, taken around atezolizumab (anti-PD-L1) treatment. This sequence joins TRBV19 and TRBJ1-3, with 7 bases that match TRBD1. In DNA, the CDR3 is TGTGCCAGTACCCTAGGACAGGTTGGGGACTCTGGAAACACCATATATTTT. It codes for CASTLGQVGDSGNTIYF.